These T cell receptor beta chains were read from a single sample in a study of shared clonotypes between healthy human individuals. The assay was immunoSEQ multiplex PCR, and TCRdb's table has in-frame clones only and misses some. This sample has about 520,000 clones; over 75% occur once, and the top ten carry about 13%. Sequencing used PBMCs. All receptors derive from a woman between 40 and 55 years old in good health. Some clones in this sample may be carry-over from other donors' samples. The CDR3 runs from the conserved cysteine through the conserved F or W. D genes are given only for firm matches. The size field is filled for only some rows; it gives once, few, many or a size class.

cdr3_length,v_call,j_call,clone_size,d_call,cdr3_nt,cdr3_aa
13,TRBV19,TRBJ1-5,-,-,TGTGCCAGTAGCGCAGGGTCCTACCAGCCCCAGCATTTT,CASSAGSYQPQHF
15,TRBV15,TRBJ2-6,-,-,TGTGCCACCAGCAGAGCAGGGACTGGGGCCAACGTCCTGACTTTC,CATSRAGTGANVLTF
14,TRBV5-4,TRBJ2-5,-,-,TGTGCCAGCAGCTTGGTGGCGGGTGTCGAGACCCAGTACTTC,CASSLVAGVETQYF
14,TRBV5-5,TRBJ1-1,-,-,TGTGCCAGCAGCTTGCAGTCAATGAACACTGAAGCTTTCTTT,CASSLQSMNTEAFF
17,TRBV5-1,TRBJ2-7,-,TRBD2,TGCGCCAGCAGCACCGGACTAGCGGGAGGGCCTGTCCACGGGCAGTACTTC,CASSTGLAGGPVHGQYF
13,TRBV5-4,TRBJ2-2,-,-,TGTGCCAGCAGGGCTCTAGCGTCTGGGGAGCTGTTTTTT,CASRALASGELFF
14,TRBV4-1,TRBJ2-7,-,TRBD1,TGCGCCAGCAGCCAGGGACAGGGGATCTACGAGCAGTACTTC,CASSQGQGIYEQYF
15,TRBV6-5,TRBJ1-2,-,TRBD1,TGTGCCAGCAGTTACCGTGGGACAGGCCCATATGGCTACACCTTC,CASSYRGTGPYGYTF
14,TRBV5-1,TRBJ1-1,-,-,TGCGCCAGCAGCTTAGAGGACTATTACACTGAAGCTTTCTTT,CASSLEDYYTEAFF
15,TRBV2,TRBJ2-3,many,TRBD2,TGTGCCAGCAGCCGCGGGAGCGGGAGCACAGATACGCAGTATTTT,CASSRGSGSTDTQYF
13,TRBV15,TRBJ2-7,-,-,TGTGCCACCAGCAGGGACTACGCCTACGAGCAGTACTTC,CATSRDYAYEQYF
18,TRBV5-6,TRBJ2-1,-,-,TGTGCCAGCAGCTTGTGGTTTAGGGCAGGGTTGACATACAATGAGCAGTTCTTC,CASSLWFRAGLTYNEQFF
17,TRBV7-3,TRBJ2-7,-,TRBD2,TGTGCCAGCAGCTTACATAGTGCTAGCGGGAGCTCCTACGAGCAGTACTTC,CASSLHSASGSSYEQYF
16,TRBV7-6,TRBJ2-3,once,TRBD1,TGTGCCAGCAGCTCCAGCGGTAGGGGGCCGACAGATACGCAGTATTTT,CASSSSGRGPTDTQYF
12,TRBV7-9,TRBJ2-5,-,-,TGTGCCAGCAGCCCCATGGCAGAGACCCAGTACTTC,CASSPMAETQYF
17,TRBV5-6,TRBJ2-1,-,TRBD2,TGTGCCAGCAGCTTGGTTTCTAGCGGGAGGTCCTACAATGAGCAGTTCTTC,CASSLVSSGRSYNEQFF
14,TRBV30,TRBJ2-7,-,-,TGTGCCTGGAGTCTAGGGGTCCGACCCTACGAGCAGTACTTC,CAWSLGVRPYEQYF
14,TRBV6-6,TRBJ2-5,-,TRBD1,TGTGCCAGCAGTTCCTACAGGGGCCGAGAGACCCAGTACTTC,CASSSYRGRETQYF
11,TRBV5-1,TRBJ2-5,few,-,TGCGCCAGCAGCTTGGAAGAGACCCAGTACTTC,CASSLEETQYF
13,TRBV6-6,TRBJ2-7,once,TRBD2,TGTGCCACCGGGGGGGTAGTCGGCTACGAGCAGTACTTC,CATGGVVGYEQYF
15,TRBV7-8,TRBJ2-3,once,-,TGTGCCAGCAGGACTCACAGGGTCCCCACAGATACGCAGTATTTT,CASRTHRVPTDTQYF
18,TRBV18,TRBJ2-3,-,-,TGTGCCAGCTCGATTAACCAAGCCCGGGACACGACCACAGATACGCAGTATTTT,CASSINQARDTTTDTQYF
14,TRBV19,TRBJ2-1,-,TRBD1,TGTGCCAGTGGACAGGGCAGATCTCACAATGAGCAGTTCTTC,CASGQGRSHNEQFF
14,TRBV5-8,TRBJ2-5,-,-,TGTGCCAGCACCACTACAGGGTCCCAAGAGACCCAGTACTTC,CASTTTGSQETQYF
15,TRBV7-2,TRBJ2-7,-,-,TGTGCCAGCAGCTTAGGAACACAGGGCGTCTACGAGCAGTACTTC,CASSLGTQGVYEQYF
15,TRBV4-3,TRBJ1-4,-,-,TGCGCCAGCAGCCATGACGGGTTGGCTAATGAAAAACTGTTTTTT,CASSHDGLANEKLFF
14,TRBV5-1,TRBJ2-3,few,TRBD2,TGCGCCAGCAACAGCGGGAGGCTCACAGATACGCAGTATTTT,CASNSGRLTDTQYF
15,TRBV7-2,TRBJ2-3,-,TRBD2,TGTGCCAGCAGCTTTGGACTAGGAGGGTCAGATACGCAGTATTTT,CASSFGLGGSDTQYF
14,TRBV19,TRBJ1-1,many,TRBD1,TGTGCCAGTAGTATAAACCGGGACAGGGGTGAAGCTTTCTTT,CASSINRDRGEAFF
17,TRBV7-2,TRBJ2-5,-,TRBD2,TGTGCCAGCAGCTTAGAACTCTGGACTAGCGTCCAAGAGACCCAGTACTTC,CASSLELWTSVQETQYF
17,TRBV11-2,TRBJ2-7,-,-,TGTGCCAGCAGCCCGAAGGGGGCGGCGGGGGTTTCCTACGAGCAGTACTTC,CASSPKGAAGVSYEQYF
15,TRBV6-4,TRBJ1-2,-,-,TGTGCCAGCAGCCCGGGACCGCGAGCTAACTATGGCTACACCTTC,CASSPGPRANYGYTF
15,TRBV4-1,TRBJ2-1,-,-,TGCGCCAGCAGCCAACGGACAGCCTCCTACAATGAGCAGTTCTTC,CASSQRTASYNEQFF
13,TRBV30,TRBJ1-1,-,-,TGTGCCTGGAGTGGTCAGAGACACACTGAAGCTTTCTTT,CAWSGQRHTEAFF
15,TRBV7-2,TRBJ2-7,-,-,TGTGCCAGCAGCTTACTCGCGGGCGCGTCCTACGAGCAGTACTTC,CASSLLAGASYEQYF
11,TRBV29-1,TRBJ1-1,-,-,TGCAGCGTTCTCATGGGCACTGAAGCTTTCTTT,CSVLMGTEAFF
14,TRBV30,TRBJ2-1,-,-,TGTGCCTGGAGGGTTGGAGCGAACCACAATGAGCAGTTCTTC,CAWRVGANHNEQFF
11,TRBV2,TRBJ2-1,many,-,TGTGCCAGCAGTGACAACAATGAGCAGTTCTTC,CASSDNNEQFF
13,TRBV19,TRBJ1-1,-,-,TGTGCCACCCTTGGACAGCTGAACACTGAAGCTTTCTTT,CATLGQLNTEAFF
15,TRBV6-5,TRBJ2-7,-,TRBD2,TGTGCCAGCAGTTACTCAGCGGGAGGGCCCTACGAGCAGTACTTC,CASSYSAGGPYEQYF
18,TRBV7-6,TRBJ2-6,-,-,TGTGCCAGCAGCTTAGCTTCTGGCAGAAGAGGTGGGGCCAACGTCCTGACTTTC,CASSLASGRRGGANVLTF
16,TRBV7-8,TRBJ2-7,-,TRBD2,TGTGCCAGCAGCTTAGATGTGGGGACTAACACCTACGAGCAGTACTTC,CASSLDVGTNTYEQYF
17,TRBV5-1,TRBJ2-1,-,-,TGCGCCAGCAGCCAGCTCCCCAGCGGAACGGCCTACAATGAGCAGTTCTTC,CASSQLPSGTAYNEQFF
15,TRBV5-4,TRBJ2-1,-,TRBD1,TGTGCCAGCAGCTTGCGTCAGGGGGCCGGCAATGAGCAGTTCTTC,CASSLRQGAGNEQFF
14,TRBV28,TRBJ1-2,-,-,TGTGCCGGGGGGAACCTCAGGAGTAACTATGGCTACACCTTC,CAGGNLRSNYGYTF
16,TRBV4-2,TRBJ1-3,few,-,TGTGCCAGCAGCCAAGATCGAGACAATCTTGGAAACACCATATATTTT,CASSQDRDNLGNTIYF
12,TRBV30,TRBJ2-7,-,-,TGTGCCTGGAGTGTACTGGGGAATGAGCAGTACTTC,CAWSVLGNEQYF
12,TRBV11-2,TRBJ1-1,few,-,TGTGCGTCGGACAGACCGAACACTGAAGCTTTCTTT,CASDRPNTEAFF
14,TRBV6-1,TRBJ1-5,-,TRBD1,TGTGCCAGCAGCCAACAGGGGAACGGTCAGCCCCAGCATTTT,CASSQQGNGQPQHF
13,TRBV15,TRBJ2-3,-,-,TGTGCCACCAGCAGAGATTCCACAGATACGCAGTATTTT,CATSRDSTDTQYF
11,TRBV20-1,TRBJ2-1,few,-,TGCAGTGCTGAACTTTACAATGAGCAGTTCTTC,CSAELYNEQFF